This passage covers 13 T cell receptor beta chains from one sample sequenced in a study of a mutant IDH1 vaccine in newly diagnosed glioma. For these TCRs, the target antigens are not known. The time point denotes: week 23, last vaccination. The content of each vaccine dose was 300 ug of mutant IDH1 20-mer peptide, and topical imiquimod accompanied it. Using immunoSEQ multiplex PCR, the repertoire was profiled, and TCRdb retains in-frame clones only, with some absent. This sample has roughly 76,000 clones; roughly 85% occur once, and the top ten carry roughly 2.2%. The source was PBMCs, collected from a glioma patient whose treatment included an IDH1 peptide vaccine. These TCRs come from a man aged 25-45 years with glioma. Some clones in this sample may be carry-over from other donors' samples.

The V and J genes are TRBV4-1 and TRBJ2-5; unclear D gene. The germline V gene encodes CDR1 MGHRA and CDR2 YSYEKL. The CDR3 has 15 residues. V was trimmed by 1 base and J by 4 bases, leaving 13 bases between them. The CDR3 spells CASSQVGSRSETQYF. In nucleotides, the CDR3 is TGCGCCAGCAGCCAAGTTGGGTCTAGGTCAGAGACCCAGTACTTC.

This sequence joins TRBV30 and TRBJ1-5; D is possibly TRBD1 (5 bases). This CDR3 is built from 15 residues. V shed 2 bases and J shed 3 bases, with 14 bases lying between them. Germline lookup yields CDR1 GTSNPN and CDR2 SVGIG (reference sequence). The chain's CDR3 is CAWSFAGDLNQPQHF. The DNA for the CDR3 is TGTGCCTGGAGTTTCGCCGGGGACCTCAATCAGCCCCAGCATTTT.

The J gene is TRBJ2-3, the V gene TRBV7-3; no clear D. V gave up 5 bases and J gave up 7 bases, with 13 bases separating them. CDR1 SGHTA and CDR2 FQGTGA come from the germline V gene. The CDR3 runs to 13 residues. For the CDR3, the DNA is TGTGCCAGCAGCCCGAATGTCGAGAATACGCAGTATTTT. This codes for CASSPNVENTQYF.

The chain uses TRBV9 and TRBJ1-4; 7 bases map to TRBD1. The CDR3 has 15 residues. J gave up 4 bases and V 3 bases, and 6 bases lay outside the gene matches. The germline V gene has CDR1 SGDLS and CDR2 YYNGEE. Written as DNA, the CDR3 is TGTGCCAGCAGCGAACCGGGACAGCTTAATGAAAAACTGTTTTTT. It codes for CASSEPGQLNEKLFF.

The chain links TRBV4-1 to TRBJ1-5; 8 positions agree with TRBD1. CDR3 size: 15 residues. Per germline, CDR1 MGHRA and CDR2 YSYEKL. J was trimmed by 5 bases and V by 3 bases; bases with no gene match: 6. CDR3: CASSHKQGGDQPQHF. CDR3 coding DNA: TGCGCCAGCAGCCACAAACAGGGGGGTGATCAGCCCCAGCATTTT.

The V gene is TRBV5-5, the J gene TRBJ1-6; weak D call: TRBD1 (6 bases). Germline V CDR1 and CDR2: SGHKS, YYEKEE (reference sequence). V lost 4 bases to trimming and J lost 8 bases, with 16 bases between them. This CDR3 spans 15 amino acids. The CDR3 loop reads CASSPLVQGDSPLHF. In nucleotides, the CDR3 is TGTGCCAGCAGCCCCCTCGTACAGGGTGATTCACCCCTCCACTTT.

The V call is TRBV5-4, the J call TRBJ2-1, with a weak D call TRBD2 (6 bases). Germline V lookup: CDR1 SGHNT, CDR2 YYREEE (reference sequence). CDR3 length: 15 amino acids. The V end was cut by 0 bases, the J end by 4 bases, with 11 bases between. CDR3: CASSLALAHYNEQFF. The DNA for the CDR3 is TGTGCCAGCAGCTTGGCACTAGCACATTACAATGAGCAGTTCTTC.

The V and J genes are TRBV5-6 and TRBJ1-4, with TRBD1 as a possible D gene (6 bases). Germline CDR1 and CDR2: SGHDT and YYEEEE. CDR3 length: 15 amino acids. The germline V and J ends were trimmed by 6 bases and 3 bases, with 15 bases remaining between them. CDR3 bases: TGTGCCAGCACCTATTTTAGGGGGGCTAATGAAAAACTGTTTTTT. It is translated as CASTYFRGANEKLFF.

The chain has TRBV4-1 and TRBJ2-4, with D perhaps matching TRBD1 or TRBD2 (6 bases each). This CDR3 contains 16 residues. The V gene lost 1 base and the J gene lost 1 base, with 11 bases spanning the gap. Per the germline V gene, CDR1 is MGHRA and CDR2 is YSYEKL. The CDR3 region has the DNA TGCGCCAGCAGCCAAGTGGGGGGCCAGGCCAAAAACATTCAGTACTTC. Protein product: CASSQVGGQAKNIQYF.

The CDR3 region has the DNA TGTGCCAGCAGGATAGGTACGGTCCACCAAGAGACCCAGTACTTC. Amino acid sequence: CASRIGTVHQETQYF. V is TRBV2 and J is TRBJ2-5; D remains ambiguous. This CDR3 has 15 residues. The germline CDR1 and CDR2 sequences are SNHLY and FYNNEI. Trimming stripped 6 bases from V and 0 bases from J, with 14 bases between.

This chain connects TRBV4-1 to TRBJ2-1; a weak D match, TRBD2 (6 bases). Germline V CDR1 and CDR2: MGHRA, YSYEKL. The CDR3 sequence is 13 residues long. V shed 1 base and J shed 11 bases, with 12 bases lying between them. CDR3 in DNA: TGCGCCAGCAGCCAAGGACTAGTCTTTCAGCAGTTCTTC. Translated: CASSQGLVFQQFF.

The chain has TRBV5-6 and TRBJ1-2; 9 positions agree with TRBD1. V shed 2 bases and J 8 bases; nucleotides not matched to a gene: 7. CDR1 and CDR2 from the germline V gene are SGHDT and YYEEEE. This CDR3 region has 14 residues. The CDR3 loop reads CASSLNRGRRGYTF. CDR3 sequence (DNA): TGTGCCAGCAGCTTAAACAGGGGGCGTCGGGGCTACACCTTC.

J is TRBJ1-1 and V is TRBV9; TRBD1 matches 11 bases. J gave up 5 bases and V 3 bases, and 18 bases lay outside the gene matches. Germline V gives CDR1 SGDLS, CDR2 YYNGEE. The CDR3 runs 19 residues. CDR3 protein: CASSAVGTGQGVVGTEAFF. As DNA, the CDR3 is TGTGCCAGCAGCGCAGTAGGAACGGGACAGGGGGTCGTTGGAACTGAAGCTTTCTTT.